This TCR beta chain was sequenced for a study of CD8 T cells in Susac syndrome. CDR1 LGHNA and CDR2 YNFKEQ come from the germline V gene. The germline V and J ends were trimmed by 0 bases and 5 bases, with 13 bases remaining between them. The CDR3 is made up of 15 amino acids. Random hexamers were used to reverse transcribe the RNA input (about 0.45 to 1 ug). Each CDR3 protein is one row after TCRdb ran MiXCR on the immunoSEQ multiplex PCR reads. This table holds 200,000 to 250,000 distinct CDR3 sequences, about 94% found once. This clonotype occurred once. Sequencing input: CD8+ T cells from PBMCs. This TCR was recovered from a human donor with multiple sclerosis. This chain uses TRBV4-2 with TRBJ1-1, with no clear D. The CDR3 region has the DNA TGTGCCAGCAGCCAAGACGGCGGATCCGGAACTGAAGCTTTCTTT. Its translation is CASSQDGGSGTEAFF.